This T cell receptor (beta chain) was obtained from a study of shared clonotypes between healthy human individuals. The table came from immunoSEQ multiplex PCR; TCRdb's copy has only in-frame clones and leaves some out. The sample has 2.3 million or so clones; more than 80% are singletons. With respect to this clone: Different DNA sequences within this sample yield the same CDR3.

The CDR3 runs 16 residues. V gave up 1 base and J gave up 1 base; unmatched junction bases: 4. From germline, CDR1 is SEHNR and CDR2 FQNEAQ (reference sequence). The receptor was isolated from a young man in good health. Some clones in this sample may be carry-over from other donors' samples. The chain uses TRBV7-9 and TRBJ1-5, with 7 bases identical to TRBD1. What was sequenced was naive CD4+ T cells from PBMCs. Specified subset: CD45RA+ positively selected. This CDR3 is CASSLGPGGSNQPQHF. DNA for the CDR3: TGTGCCAGCAGCTTAGGGCCAGGGGGAAGCAATCAGCCCCAGCATTTT.